This is a list of T cell receptor beta chains from one sample in a study of shared clonotypes between healthy human individuals. Only in-frame clones appear in the TCRdb table, and some are missing; sequencing was by immunoSEQ multiplex PCR. The sample has some 2,500,000 clones, just under 95% seen once. The source material was naive CD4+ T cells from PBMCs. These receptors were collected from a man aged 18 to 30 in good health. Some clones in this sample may be carry-over from other donors' samples. Each CDR3 is given without its conserved first and last residue. The order of the fields is J gene, V gene, CDR3 protein.

TRBJ2-5	TRBV5-1	ASSLEAPTEGTQY
TRBJ1-2	TRBV28	ASRNRGPMSYT
TRBJ2-1	TRBV5-1	ASSLATDFYNEQF
TRBJ2-3	TRBV7-9	ASRSPGGREVRSTDTQY
TRBJ2-6	TRBV2	ASSRIGSGANVLT
TRBJ1-2	TRBV28	ASRSQTTETYGYT
TRBJ1-2	TRBV29-1	SVAGSYGYT
TRBJ2-7	TRBV27	ASSFRTSGIFSYEQY
TRBJ1-5	TRBV14	ASSPLGSNQPQH
TRBJ2-7	TRBV11-2	ASIKGTSGREDHEQY
TRBJ1-1	TRBV10-3	AISDSPGTEAF
TRBJ1-5	TRBV6-5	ASSYQGVSNQPQH
TRBJ1-2	TRBV28	ASRPQTGGVYGYT
TRBJ2-2	TRBV5-1	ASSPGAVNTGELF
TRBJ1-4	TRBV6-5	ASRSTSGKLF
TRBJ2-5	TRBV7-2	ASSFGPPETQY
TRBJ1-3	TRBV10-3	ATNRDGSSGNTIY
TRBJ2-7	TRBV4-3	ASSQELSAEYEQY
TRBJ2-3	TRBV5-1	ASSPIAGGSTDTQY
TRBJ2-2	TRBV6-6	ASRNRVNTGELF
TRBJ2-7	TRBV19	ASSIRLAGGYEQY
TRBJ2-1	TRBV27	ASSNFGRAHNEQF
TRBJ1-2	TRBV20-1	SASWGYGYT
TRBJ2-3	TRBV11-1	ASSQDTDTQY
TRBJ1-3	TRBV28	ASSSTYSGNTIY
TRBJ2-7	TRBV6-6	ASNPQGPETYEQY
TRBJ1-1	TRBV7-9	ASSLGDTTWDGEAF
TRBJ1-1	TRBV7-9	ASSLASTGRNTEAF
TRBJ2-3	TRBV2	ASSDEGGGDTQY